What follows are 31 T cell receptor beta chains derived from one specimen sequenced in a study of control samples from healthy donors and cancer patients. TCRdb's copy holds only in-frame clones and misses some; the assay was immunoSEQ multiplex PCR. The repertoire includes about 120,000 clones, 88% of them detected once, and approximately 2.3% sits in the top ten. The sample was blood. Receptors were obtained from a woman between 65 and 79 years old in good health.

The rearrangement joins TRBV10-1 to TRBJ2-2; tentative D call: TRBD1 (6 bases). The germline V gene has CDR1 WNHNN and CDR2 SYGVQD (reference sequence). The CDR3 contains 14 residues. V shed 4 bases and J shed 10 bases, with 16 bases lying between them. CDR3 DNA: TGCGCCAGCAGTGTTCCAGGGGTTTCCGAGGAGCTGTTTTTT. This codes for CASSVPGVSEELFF.

The chain joins TRBV21-1 to TRBJ2-1; the D call TRBD2 from the table was never checked on the DNA. TRBV21-1 is a documented pseudogene. The CDR3 sequence is 16 residues long. CDR3 sequence reads: CASSKWRWNAGHEQFF. CDR3 sequence (DNA): TGTGCCAGCAGCAAATGGCGGTGGAACGCGGGGCATGAGCAGTTCTTC.

The V gene is TRBV19, the J gene TRBJ1-2, with D possibly matching TRBD1 (5 bases). Looked up from germline, CDR1 is LNHDA and CDR2 is SQIVND (reference sequence). The CDR3 sequence is 14 residues long. V was clipped by 5 bases and J by 1 base, with 11 bases between them. The CDR3 reads CASSERQSNYGYTF. The CDR3, as DNA: TGTGCCAGTAGTGAACGACAGAGTAACTATGGCTACACCTTC.

This chain joins TRBV11-2 and TRBJ1-6; D is undetermined. Trimming pared 5 bases from V and 14 bases from J, leaving 19 bases between. CDR1 is SGHAT and CDR2 is FQNNGV in the germline V gene. This CDR3 is built from 14 residues. The CDR3 nucleotides read TGTGCCAGCAGCCTGAGGCCATTCGATTCGGCCCTCCACTTT. Translated: CASSLRPFDSALHF.

The V and J genes are TRBV11-2 and TRBJ1-5; TRBD1 might be the D (6 bases). The CDR3 has 15 amino acids. Between the trimmed V and J ends, which lost 6 bases and 3 bases, there was a span of 15 bases. Looked up from germline, CDR1 is SGHAT and CDR2 is FQNNGV. CDR3 residues: CASSTYGQPNQPQHF. The DNA for the CDR3 is TGTGCCAGCAGTACCTATGGACAGCCCAATCAGCCCCAGCATTTT. The full variable domain, completed using reference TRBV11-2 and TRBJ1-5, is EAGVAQSPRYKIIEKRQSVAFWCNPISGHATLYWYQQILGQGPKLLIQFQNNGVVDDSQLPKDRFSAERLKGVDSTLKIQPAKLEDSAVYLCASSTYGQPNQPQHFGDGTRLSIL.

The rearrangement joins TRBV4-2 to TRBJ2-6; 9 bases are a match to TRBD1. The germline V gene encodes CDR1 LGHNA and CDR2 YNFKEQ. The J segment lost 1 base and the V segment lost 5 bases, leaving 9 bases of the junction unmatched. The CDR3 has 18 amino acids. CDR3 in DNA: TGTGCCAGCAGCGATAGGACAGGGGCAGCATCTGGGGCCAACGTCCTGACTTTC. This translates into CASSDRTGAASGANVLTF.

J is TRBJ2-7 and V is TRBV12-3 or TRBV12-4; D is possibly TRBD1 (6 bases). CDR3 size: 13 residues. Trimming removed 5 bases from V and 2 bases from J, with 10 bases in between. CDR3: CASSPQGPYEQYF. The CDR3 nucleotides read TGTGCCAGCAGTCCCCAGGGGCCCTACGAGCAGTACTTC.

This clone has a handful of counts. The chain joins TRBV7-9 to TRBJ2-7; the match to TRBD1 covers 9 bases. The CDR3 is 17 amino acids. J was trimmed by 6 bases and V by 5 bases; bases with no gene match: 17. CDR1 is SEHNR and CDR2 is FQNEAQ in the germline V gene (reference sequence). The CDR3 bases are TGTGCCAGCAGCCACTCCCAGCCAGGACAGGGGCTTGGCGAGCAGTACTTC. Its protein is CASSHSQPGQGLGEQYF.

The chain carries TRBV6-5 and TRBJ1-2, with D possibly TRBD1 on 5 matching bases. V was cut by 6 bases and J by 8 bases, with 19 bases left in between. Germline V lookup: CDR1 MNHEY, CDR2 SVGAGI. The CDR3 spans 14 residues. The CDR3: CASRLDMLREGYTF. CDR3 nucleotides: TGTGCCAGCAGACTGGACATGCTGAGGGAAGGCTACACCTTC.

The chain has TRBV9 and TRBJ1-2, with 8 bases lining up with TRBD1. Trimming took 3 bases from V and 4 from J; bases not matched to a gene: 5. Germline CDR1 is SGDLS and CDR2 is YYNGEE. The CDR3 covers 14 residues. Here the CDR3 reads CASSAGQGSYGYTF. CDR3 in DNA: TGTGCCAGCAGCGCAGGACAGGGAAGCTATGGCTACACCTTC.

This chain links TRBV9 with TRBJ2-3; D is uncertain. V gave up 3 bases and J gave up 2 bases, with 7 bases separating them. The CDR3 runs to 13 residues. Looked up from germline, CDR1 is SGDLS and CDR2 is YYNGEE. In DNA, the CDR3 is TGTGCCAGCAGCGGCGGAGCCACAGATACGCAGTATTTT. It codes for CASSGGATDTQYF.

About this clone itself: The junction shows a germline mismatch at one end, possibly a read error. The J gene is TRBJ2-2, the V gene TRBV5-1; perhaps TRBD2 as D (5 bases). This CDR3 is built from 11 residues. Germline V gene data show CDR1 as SGHRS and CDR2 as YFSETQ. CDR3 DNA: TGCGCCAGCAGCGACTCCCGGGGAGCTGTTTTT. Amino acid sequence: CASSDSRGAVF.

The V gene is TRBV5-1, the J gene TRBJ1-5; 8 nucleotides align to TRBD1. Germline CDR1 and CDR2: SGHRS and YFSETQ. The CDR3 totals 14 residues. J was trimmed by 5 bases and V by 4 bases; bases with no gene match: 5. The CDR3, as DNA: TGCGCCAGCAGCCCCGGCAGGGGGCATCAGCCCCAGCATTTT. Protein: CASSPGRGHQPQHF.

The chain carries TRBV7-8 and TRBJ2-2; 7 bases align to TRBD1. After removal of 5 bases from V and 4 bases from J, the junction contained 10 bases not matched to a gene. CDR1 SGHVS and CDR2 FQNEAQ come from the germline V gene. CDR3 length equals 16 residues. The CDR3 DNA sequence: TGTGCCAGCAGCACAGAGGGGGCCACGGGCACCGGGGAGCTGTTTTTT. Amino acid sequence: CASSTEGATGTGELFF. The full variable domain, with the rest looked up from reference TRBV7-8 and TRBJ2-2, is GAGVSQSPRYKVAKRGQDVALRCDPISGHVSLFWYQQALGQGPEFLTYFQNEAQLDKSGLPSDRFFAERPEGSVSTLKIQRTQQEDSAVYLCASSTEGATGTGELFFGEGSRLTVL.

The chain has TRBV2 and TRBJ2-3; D perhaps matches TRBD2 (5 bases). The CDR3 runs 16 residues. V lost 1 base and J lost 2, with 13 bases in between. The germline V gene has CDR1 SNHLY and CDR2 FYNNEI. CDR3 bases: TGTGCCAGCAGTGAAGTTGAAGCGGTCTCCACAGATACGCAGTATTTT. Protein sequence: CASSEVEAVSTDTQYF.

The CDR3 is CASSLSGQGAYEQYF. In DNA form, the CDR3 reads TGCGCCAGCAGCTTATCGGGACAGGGGGCTTACGAGCAGTACTTC. The rearrangement joins TRBV5-1 to TRBJ2-7; 12 bases align to TRBD1. The CDR3 is 15 amino acids. The germline V gene has CDR1 SGHRS and CDR2 YFSETQ. The ends lost 2 bases at V and 4 bases at J; junction bases unmatched: 4.

The chain has TRBV7-2 and TRBJ2-7; no clear D gene. The CDR3 is 13 residues long. V shed 8 bases and J shed 6 bases, with 17 bases lying between them. Germline V CDR1 and CDR2: SGHTA, FQGNSA. The CDR3 coding sequence is TGTGCCAGCGCCCGCGCTGAACGCAGCGAGCAGTACTTC. Translation: CASARAERSEQYF.

The rearrangement uses TRBV3-1 (or the pseudogene TRBV3-2) and TRBJ2-3; D perhaps matches TRBD2 (6 bases). CDR3 size: 16 residues. Germline loops: CDR1 LGHDT, CDR2 YNNKEL (reference sequence). Trimming pared 3 bases from V and 1 base from J, leaving 14 bases between. CDR3 loop: CASSQGLLARTDTQYF. CDR3 coding DNA: TGTGCCAGCAGCCAGGGCTTACTAGCCCGCACAGATACGCAGTATTTT.

V is TRBV6-5 and J is TRBJ2-1; no reliable D call. The CDR3 totals 15 residues. Looked up from germline, CDR1 is MNHEY and CDR2 is SVGAGI. V was trimmed by 1 base and J by 3 bases, leaving 10 bases between them. The CDR3 protein is CASSYFHPGYNEQFF. Written as DNA, the CDR3 is TGTGCCAGCAGTTACTTCCATCCGGGCTACAATGAGCAGTTCTTC.

This sequence joins TRBV5-4 and TRBJ1-6, with 8 nucleotides matching TRBD1. Trimming took 2 bases from V and 7 from J; bases not matched to a gene: 2. The CDR3 has 14 amino acids. The germline V gene has CDR1 SGHNT and CDR2 YYREEE (reference sequence). DNA of the CDR3: TGTGCCAGCAGCTTCCGGACAGGGAATTCACCCCTCCACTTT. It yields the protein CASSFRTGNSPLHF.

The chain carries TRBV2 and TRBJ2-2; 7 positions agree with TRBD1. The V segment lost 4 bases and the J segment 7 bases; nucleotides outside the gene matches: 3. This CDR3 contains 13 residues. Germline CDR1 and CDR2: SNHLY and FYNNEI. DNA of the CDR3: TGTGCCAGCAGTGTACAGGGGAACGGGGAGCTGTTTTTT. Residues: CASSVQGNGELFF.

This clone has only a few counts. The chain links TRBV6-6 to TRBJ1-1, with 9 bases lining up with TRBD1. Per the germline V gene, CDR1 is MNHNY and CDR2 is SVGAGI (reference sequence). This CDR3 region has 13 residues. The V segment lost 6 bases and the J segment 6 bases; nucleotides outside the gene matches: 5. The CDR3 DNA sequence: TGTGCCAGCAGACACCGGGACAGGGCTGAAGCTTTCTTT. Encoded protein: CASRHRDRAEAFF.

This clone was observed a single time. This rearrangement joins TRBV7-6 to TRBJ2-1; 7 nucleotides align to TRBD2. This CDR3 is built from 18 residues. Trimming removed 2 bases from V and 9 bases from J; junction bases left unmatched: 19. Germline-derived CDR1 and CDR2 are SGHVS and FNYEAQ. CDR3 sequence (DNA): TGTGCCAGCAGCTTACCCCTTACCGGGGACTATGCTGGGGGTGAGCAGTTCTTC. Residues: CASSLPLTGDYAGGEQFF.

This sequence joins TRBV5-1 and TRBJ2-1, with D perhaps TRBD2 (6 bases). From germline, CDR1 is SGHRS and CDR2 YFSETQ. Trimming left V 7 bases short and J 4 bases short, with 12 bases between. The CDR3 has 13 amino acids. The CDR3 loop is CASGTGEYNEQFF. The CDR3 nucleotides read TGCGCCAGCGGGACGGGGGAGTACAATGAGCAGTTCTTC.

This chain links TRBV5-6 with TRBJ1-1, with TRBD1 matching over 8 bases. Germline V gives CDR1 SGHDT, CDR2 YYEEEE. The CDR3 consists of 14 residues. V lost 5 bases to trimming and J lost 3 bases; unmatched junction nucleotides: 6. CDR3 DNA: TGTGCCAGCAGGGGACAGGAATATGACACTGAAGCTTTCTTT. Protein: CASRGQEYDTEAFF.

The chain is built from TRBV19 and TRBJ1-1; D uncertain. V lost 2 bases and J lost 0, with 10 bases in between. The germline CDR1 and CDR2 sequences are LNHDA and SQIVND (reference sequence). The CDR3 has 15 residues. CDR3 in DNA: TGTGCCAGTAGTATAATCGCATGGGTGAACACTGAAGCTTTCTTT. Protein: CASSIIAWVNTEAFF.

The chain couples TRBV28 to TRBJ1-4, with unresolved D. V gave up 7 bases and J gave up 10 bases, with 16 bases separating them. Germline V gene sequence: CDR1 MDHEN, CDR2 SYDVKM. The CDR3 covers 13 residues. CDR3 protein: CASTPFIEGKLFF. The CDR3 region has the DNA TGTGCCAGCACCCCCTTTATTGAGGGAAAACTGTTTTTT.

This clone was seen only a few times. The rearrangement uses TRBV18 and TRBJ1-2; 8 nucleotides line up with TRBD1. The length of the CDR3 is 13 residues. Germline CDR1 is KGHSH and CDR2 is LQKENI. After removal of 5 bases from V and 4 bases from J, the junction contained 3 bases not matched to a gene. The DNA for the CDR3 is TGTGCCAGCTCAGGACAGGGCCCCTATGGCTACACCTTC. Translating it yields CASSGQGPYGYTF.

The rearrangement uses TRBV21-1 and TRBJ1-1; the DNA was not compared with TRBD1, the D call given in the table. TRBV21-1 is an annotated pseudogene. The CDR3 extends over 12 amino acids. This CDR3 is CASSNPTGRAFF. The CDR3 region has the DNA TGTGCCAGCAGCAATCCGACAGGTCGGGCTTTCTTT.

J is TRBJ1-6 and V is TRBV18; weak D call: TRBD1 (5 bases). This CDR3 is 15 amino acids long. Looked up from germline, CDR1 is KGHSH and CDR2 is LQKENI. Trimming pared 4 bases from V and 11 bases from J, leaving 18 bases between. The CDR3 DNA reads TGTGCCAGCTCACTCGGGACCGATAATCGGGCACCCCTCCACTTT. Translation: CASSLGTDNRAPLHF. The full variable domain, its missing parts supplied by reference TRBV18 and TRBJ1-6, is NAGVMQNPRHLVRRRGQEARLRCSPMKGHSHVYWYRQLPEEGLKFMVYLQKENIIDESGMPKERFSAEFPKEGPSILRIQQVVRGDSAAYFCASSLGTDNRAPLHFGNGTRLTVT.

The V and J genes are TRBV19 and TRBJ2-2; D gene ambiguous. V lost 8 bases and J lost 3, with 10 bases in between. Germline V gene sequence: CDR1 LNHDA, CDR2 SQIVND (reference sequence). The CDR3 covers 13 residues. The CDR3 coding sequence is TGTGCCAGTCCCAGGCGCGACACCGGGGAGCTGTTTTTT. Its translation: CASPRRDTGELFF.